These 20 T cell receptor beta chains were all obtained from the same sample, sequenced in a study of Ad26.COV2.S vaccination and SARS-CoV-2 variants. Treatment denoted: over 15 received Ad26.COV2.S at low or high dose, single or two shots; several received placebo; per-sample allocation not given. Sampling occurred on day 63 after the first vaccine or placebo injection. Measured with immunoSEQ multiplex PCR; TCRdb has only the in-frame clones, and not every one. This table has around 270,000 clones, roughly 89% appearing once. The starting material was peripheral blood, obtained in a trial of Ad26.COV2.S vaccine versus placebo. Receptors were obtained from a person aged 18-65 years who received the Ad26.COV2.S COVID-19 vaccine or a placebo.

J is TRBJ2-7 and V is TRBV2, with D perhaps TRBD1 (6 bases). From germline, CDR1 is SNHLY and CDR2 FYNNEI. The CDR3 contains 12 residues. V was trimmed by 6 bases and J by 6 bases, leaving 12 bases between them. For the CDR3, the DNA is TGTGCCAGCAGACCCACAGGGCCCGAGCAGTACGTC. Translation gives CASRPTGPEQYV.

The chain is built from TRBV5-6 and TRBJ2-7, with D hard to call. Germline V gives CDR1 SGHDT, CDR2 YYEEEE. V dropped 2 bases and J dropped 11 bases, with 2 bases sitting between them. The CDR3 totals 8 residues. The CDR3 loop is CASSFKYV. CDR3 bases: TGTGCCAGCAGCTTTAAGTACGTC.

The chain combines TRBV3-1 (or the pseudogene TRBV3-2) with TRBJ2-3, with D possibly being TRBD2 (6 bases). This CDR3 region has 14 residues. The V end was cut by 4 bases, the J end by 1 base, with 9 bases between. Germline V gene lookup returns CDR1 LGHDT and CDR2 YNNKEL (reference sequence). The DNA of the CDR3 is TGTGCCAGCAGCCCGGAGCGGGGCACAGATACGCAGTATTTT. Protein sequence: CASSPERGTDTQYF.

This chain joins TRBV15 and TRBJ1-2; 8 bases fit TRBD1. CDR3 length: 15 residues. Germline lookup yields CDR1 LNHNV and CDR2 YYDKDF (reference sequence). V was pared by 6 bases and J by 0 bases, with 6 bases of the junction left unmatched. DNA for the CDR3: TGTGCCACCAGTCGACAGGGGAATTCTAACTATGGCTACACCTTC. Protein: CATSRQGNSNYGYTF.

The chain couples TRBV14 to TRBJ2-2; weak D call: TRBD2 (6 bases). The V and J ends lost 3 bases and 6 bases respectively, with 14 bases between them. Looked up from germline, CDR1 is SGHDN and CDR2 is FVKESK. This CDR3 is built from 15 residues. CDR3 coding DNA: TGTGCCAGCAGCCATGATAGCGGCAGATCCGGGGAGCTGTTTTTT. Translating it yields CASSHDSGRSGELFF.

DNA of the CDR3: TGTGCCAGCAGCCGTGAGAGATATAATGAAAAACTGTTTTTT. Its translation is CASSRERYNEKLFF. This chain uses TRBV11-2 with TRBJ1-4; D unclear. The V end was cut by 5 bases, the J end by 4 bases, with 11 bases between. The CDR3 contains 14 residues. CDR1 and CDR2 (germline): SGHAT, FQNNGV.

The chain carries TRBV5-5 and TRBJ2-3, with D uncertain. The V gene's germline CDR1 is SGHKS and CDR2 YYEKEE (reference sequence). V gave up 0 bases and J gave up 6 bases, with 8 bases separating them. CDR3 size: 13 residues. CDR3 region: CASSLVVQDTQYF. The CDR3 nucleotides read TGTGCCAGCAGCTTGGTCGTCCAGGATACGCAGTATTTT.

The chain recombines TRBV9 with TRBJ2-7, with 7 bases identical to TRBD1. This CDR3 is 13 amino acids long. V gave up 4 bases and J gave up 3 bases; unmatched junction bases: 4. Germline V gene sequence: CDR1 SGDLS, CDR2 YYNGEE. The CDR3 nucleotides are TGTGCCAGCAGCATTCGACAGGGCTACGAGCAGTACGTC. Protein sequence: CASSIRQGYEQYV.

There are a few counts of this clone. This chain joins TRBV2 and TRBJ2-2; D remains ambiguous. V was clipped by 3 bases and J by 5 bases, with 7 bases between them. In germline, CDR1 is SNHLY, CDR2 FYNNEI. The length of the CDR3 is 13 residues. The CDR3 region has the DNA TGTGCCAGCAGTGAGAGTAATACCGGGGAGCTGTTTTTT. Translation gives CASSESNTGELFF.

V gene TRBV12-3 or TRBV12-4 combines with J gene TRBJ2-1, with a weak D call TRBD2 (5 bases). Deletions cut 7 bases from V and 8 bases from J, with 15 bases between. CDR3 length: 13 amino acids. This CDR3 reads CASISDSGHEQFF. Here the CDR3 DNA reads TGTGCCAGCATTTCGGACTCTGGGCATGAGCAGTTCTTC.

Written as DNA, the CDR3 is TGTGCCAGCAGCTTGGGACAGGGGAGCAATGAGCAGTTCTTC. Its protein product is CASSLGQGSNEQFF. The chain combines TRBV13 with TRBJ2-1, with 10 positions matching TRBD1. Germline V gives CDR1 PRHDT, CDR2 FYEKMQ (reference sequence). Trimming at V came to 3 bases and at J to 6 bases, leaving 2 bases not matched to a gene. The CDR3 runs to 14 residues.

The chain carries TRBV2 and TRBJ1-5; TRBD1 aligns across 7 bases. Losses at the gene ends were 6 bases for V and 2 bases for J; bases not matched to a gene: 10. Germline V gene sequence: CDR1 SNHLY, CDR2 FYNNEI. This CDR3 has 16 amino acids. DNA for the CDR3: TGTGCCAGCAGAACAGGACAGGCCTCGGGCAATCAGCCCCAGCATTTT. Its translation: CASRTGQASGNQPQHF. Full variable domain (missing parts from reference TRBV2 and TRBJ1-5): EPEVTQTPSHQVTQMGQEVILRCVPISNHLYFYWYRQILGQKVEFLVSFYNNEISEKSEIFDDQFSVERPDGSNFTLKIRSTKLEDSAMYFCASRTGQASGNQPQHFGDGTRLSIL.

The CDR3 DNA follows: TGTGCCAGTAACTCGGGACACGTTGGGGTGACCCAGTACTTC. This encodes CASNSGHVGVTQYF. V is TRBV19 and J is TRBJ2-5; the D gene is possibly TRBD1 (6 bases). The CDR3 totals 14 residues. Trimming shortened V by 7 bases and J by 7 bases, and 19 bases separated the two germline ends. Looked up from germline, CDR1 is LNHDA and CDR2 is SQIVND (reference sequence). The variable domain in full, with the rest retrieved from reference TRBV19 and TRBJ2-5, is DGGITQSPKYLFRKEGQNVTLSCEQNLNHDAMYWYRQDPGQGLRLIYYSQIVNDFQKGDIAEGYSVSREKKESFPLTVTSAQKNPTAFYLCASNSGHVGVTQYFGPGTRLLVL.

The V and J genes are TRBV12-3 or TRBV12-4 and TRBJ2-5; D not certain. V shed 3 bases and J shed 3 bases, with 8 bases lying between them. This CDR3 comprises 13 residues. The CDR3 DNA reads TGTGCCAGCAGTTTGGGGTATAAAGAGACCCAGTACTTC. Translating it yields CASSLGYKETQYF.

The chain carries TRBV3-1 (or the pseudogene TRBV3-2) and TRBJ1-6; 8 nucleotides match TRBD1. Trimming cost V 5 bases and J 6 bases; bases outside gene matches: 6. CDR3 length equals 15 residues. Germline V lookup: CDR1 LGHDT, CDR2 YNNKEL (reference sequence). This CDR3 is CASSARQGTNSPLHF. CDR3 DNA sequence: TGTGCCAGCAGCGCCCGACAGGGGACTAATTCACCCCTCCACTTT.

The CDR3 loop is CASSSGRNNEKLFF. CDR3 nucleotide sequence: TGTGCCAGCAGCTCGGGACGGAATAATGAAAAACTGTTTTTT. V gene TRBV7-2 combines with J gene TRBJ1-4, with D maybe TRBD1 (5 bases). CDR3 length equals 14 residues. CDR1 SGHTA and CDR2 FQGNSA come from the germline V gene. Trimming shortened V by 4 bases and J by 4 bases, and 10 bases separated the two germline ends.

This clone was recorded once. The DNA for the CDR3 is TGTGCCAGCACCCCCCGGGGACCATTCAATGAGCAGTTCTTC. Amino acids: CASTPRGPFNEQFF. V usage is TRBV6-2 or TRBV6-3 and J usage is TRBJ2-1; D is perhaps TRBD1 or TRBD2 (5 bases each). The CDR3 runs 14 residues. Deletions cut 7 bases from V and 6 bases from J, with 16 bases between. Germline CDR1 reads MNHEY; CDR2 reads SVGEGT.

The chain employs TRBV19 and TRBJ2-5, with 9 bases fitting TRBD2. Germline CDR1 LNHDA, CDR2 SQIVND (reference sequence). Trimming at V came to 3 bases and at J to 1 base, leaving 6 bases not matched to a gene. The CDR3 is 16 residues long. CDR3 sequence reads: CASSIREAGGQETQYF. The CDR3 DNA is TGTGCCAGTAGTATTCGTGAAGCGGGAGGCCAAGAGACCCAGTACTTC.

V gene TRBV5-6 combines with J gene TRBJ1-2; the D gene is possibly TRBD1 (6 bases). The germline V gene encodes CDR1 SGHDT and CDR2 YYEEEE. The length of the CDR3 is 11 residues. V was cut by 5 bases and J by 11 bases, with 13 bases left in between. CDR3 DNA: TGTGCCAGCAGGACCAGGGGAGGATACACCTTC. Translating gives CASRTRGGYTF.

The DNA of the CDR3 is TGCGCCAGCAGCCAAGAACGAGCAGCGGGCTACACCTTC. Amino acids: CASSQERAAGYTF. The chain uses TRBV4-3 and TRBJ1-2; the D is unclear. Trimming removed 0 bases from V and 8 bases from J, with 10 bases in between. Germline-derived CDR1 and CDR2 are LGHNA and YSLEER. The CDR3 has 13 residues.